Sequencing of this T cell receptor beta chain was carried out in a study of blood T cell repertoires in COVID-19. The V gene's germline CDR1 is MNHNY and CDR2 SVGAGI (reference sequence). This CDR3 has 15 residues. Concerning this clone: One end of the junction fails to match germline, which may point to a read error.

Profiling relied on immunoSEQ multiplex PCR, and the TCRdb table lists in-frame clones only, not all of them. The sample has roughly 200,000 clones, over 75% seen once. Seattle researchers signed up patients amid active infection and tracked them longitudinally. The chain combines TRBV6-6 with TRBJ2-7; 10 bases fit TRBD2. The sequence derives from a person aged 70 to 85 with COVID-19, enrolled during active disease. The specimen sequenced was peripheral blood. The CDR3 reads CASSFGLAERSQSDF. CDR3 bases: TGTGCCAGCAGTTTCGGACTAGCGGAGAGGTCTCAGTCGGACTTC.